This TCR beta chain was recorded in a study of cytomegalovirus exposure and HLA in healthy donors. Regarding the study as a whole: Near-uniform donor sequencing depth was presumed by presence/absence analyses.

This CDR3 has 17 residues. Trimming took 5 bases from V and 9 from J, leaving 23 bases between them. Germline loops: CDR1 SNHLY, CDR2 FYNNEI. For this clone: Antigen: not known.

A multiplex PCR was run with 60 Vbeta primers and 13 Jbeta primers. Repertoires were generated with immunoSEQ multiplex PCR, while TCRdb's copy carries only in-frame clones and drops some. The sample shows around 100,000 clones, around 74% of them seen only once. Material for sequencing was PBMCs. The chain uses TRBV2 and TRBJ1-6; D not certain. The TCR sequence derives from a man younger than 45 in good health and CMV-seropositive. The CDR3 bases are TGTGCCAGCAGTTACCACACCGGGGAGGGCATCGGTTCACCCCTCCACTTT. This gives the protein CASSYHTGEGIGSPLHF.